What follows is one T cell receptor (beta chain) and its context. Cohorts were assigned according to the clinical history that participants reported. The data derive from a study of blood T cell repertoires in COVID-19. Study-level information: PBMCs, B-cell-depleted T cells, or T cells provided the cDNA or gDNA that made up the material.

Trimming shortened V by 1 base and J by 0 bases, and 10 bases separated the two germline ends. In germline, CDR1 is SGHTA, CDR2 FQGTGA. The CDR3 spans 16 residues. The table came from immunoSEQ multiplex PCR; TCRdb's copy has only in-frame clones and leaves some out. The sample lists about 240,000 clones; about 90% were seen once. The receptor was derived from a woman between 40 and 50 years old with acute COVID-19. Sequencing was performed on PBMCs or T cells enriched from blood (not recorded which). The rearrangement joins TRBV7-3 to TRBJ2-1; unclear D gene. CDR3 in DNA: TGTGCCAGCAGCTTAAGCTCGCGGAGCTCCTACAATGAGCAGTTCTTC. Amino acids: CASSLSSRSSYNEQFF.